Sequencing of this TCR beta chain was carried out in a study of T cell responses to AZD1222 COVID-19 vaccine. Study observations and caveats: The sample set comprised mostly white British donors with more females, and clonal diversity was possibly underestimated. Dominant CD4 TCR responses targeted spike regions 160-218 and 743-854. Samples come after the peak T cell response, not at day 14. Only 5 to 7 individuals given AZD1222 were seropositive at baseline.

Germline V lookup: CDR1 MDHEN, CDR2 SYDVKM. The CDR3 covers 14 residues. The J segment lost 6 bases and the V segment lost 5 bases, leaving 10 bases of the junction unmatched. Comments on this clone: Antigen unknown.

Libraries were prepared by immunoSEQ multiplex PCR; TCRdb keeps only in-frame clonotypes and omits some of them. The top ten hold over 1.5% of the sample, which has over 200,000 clones, around 94% seen once. Sequencing was performed on peripheral blood, taken 28 days after the second dose of the MenACWY control vaccine. The chain links TRBV28 to TRBJ2-7, with 7 bases identical to TRBD2. This TCR derives from an adult who received the MenACWY meningococcal vaccine as a control. CDR3 residues: CASSLPGLGAEQYF. CDR3 DNA sequence: TGTGCCAGCAGTCTCCCAGGACTAGGGGCCGAGCAGTACTTC.